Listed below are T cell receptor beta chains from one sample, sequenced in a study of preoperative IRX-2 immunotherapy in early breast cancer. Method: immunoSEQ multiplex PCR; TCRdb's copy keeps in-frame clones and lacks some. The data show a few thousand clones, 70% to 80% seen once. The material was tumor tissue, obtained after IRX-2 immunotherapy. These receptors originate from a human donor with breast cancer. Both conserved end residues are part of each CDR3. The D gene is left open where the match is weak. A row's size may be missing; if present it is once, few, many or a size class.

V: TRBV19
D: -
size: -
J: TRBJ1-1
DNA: TGTGCCGCCGGGGGCAGGGGCCGGAACACTGAAGCTTTCTTT
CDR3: CAAGGRGRNTEAFF

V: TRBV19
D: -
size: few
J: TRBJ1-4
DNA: TGTGCCAGTACCCAGGACAGCCGCAATGAAAAACTGTTTTTT
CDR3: CASTQDSRNEKLFF

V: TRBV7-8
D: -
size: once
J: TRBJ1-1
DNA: TGTGCCAGCAGCCCTCAAATGAACACTGAAGCTTTCTTT
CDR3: CASSPQMNTEAFF

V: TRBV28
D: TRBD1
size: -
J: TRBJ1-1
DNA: TGTGCCAGCAGTTTCCAGGGGGCGAACACTGAAGCTTTCTTT
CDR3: CASSFQGANTEAFF

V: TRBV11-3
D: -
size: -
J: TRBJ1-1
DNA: TGTGCCAGCAGCCAGTCCTCACAGAAGAACACTGAAGCTTTCTTT
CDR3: CASSQSSQKNTEAFF

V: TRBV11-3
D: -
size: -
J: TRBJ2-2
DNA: TGTGCCAGCAGATCGGGGGGCGGTGACACCGGGGAGCTGTTTTTT
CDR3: CASRSGGGDTGELFF

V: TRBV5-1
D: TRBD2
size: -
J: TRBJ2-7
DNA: TGCGCCAGCAGCCAGCCGGGACTAGCGGGAGGGTACTCCTACGAGCAGTACTTC
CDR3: CASSQPGLAGGYSYEQYF

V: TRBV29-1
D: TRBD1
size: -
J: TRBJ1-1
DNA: TGCAGCGTTGCTCCGGGACAGATCACTTTAGAAGCTTTCTTT
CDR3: CSVAPGQITLEAFF

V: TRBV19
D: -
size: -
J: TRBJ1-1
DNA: TGTGCCAGTAGTATAGATCAGGGGACGATGAACACTGAAGCTTTCTTT
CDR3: CASSIDQGTMNTEAFF

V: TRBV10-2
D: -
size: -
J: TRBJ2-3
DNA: TGCGCCAGCAGTGGGCGACCTGCCGGGGCAGATACGCAGTATTTT
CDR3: CASSGRPAGADTQYF

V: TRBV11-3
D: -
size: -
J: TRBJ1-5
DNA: TGTGCCAGCAGCTCTAGGGGTTTGAGCAATCAGCCCCAGCATTTT
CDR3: CASSSRGLSNQPQHF